These 9 T cell receptor beta chains were all obtained from the same sample, sequenced in a study of shared clonotypes between healthy human individuals. Method: immunoSEQ multiplex PCR; TCRdb's copy keeps in-frame clones and lacks some. Of 1,400,000 or so clones listed, approximately 98.5% are singletons. Source material: naive CD4+ T cells sorted from blood. The subset here: CD45RA+ positively selected. These receptors were obtained from a man under 40 in good health.

The genes are TRBV10-3 and TRBJ2-3; 7 bases align to TRBD2. Trimming took 8 bases from V and 5 from J; bases not matched to a gene: 7. Germline V gene data show CDR1 as ENHRY and CDR2 as SYGVKD. This CDR3 comprises 13 residues. The CDR3 protein is CAIGAGELDTQYF. CDR3 in DNA: TGTGCCATCGGGGCGGGAGAGTTAGATACGCAGTATTTT.

The J gene is TRBJ2-7, the V gene TRBV5-5; 7 bases align to TRBD2. This CDR3 has 11 residues. Germline loops: CDR1 SGHKS, CDR2 YYEKEE (reference sequence). The V and J ends lost 6 bases and 12 bases, in that order; junction bases with no gene match: 9. The CDR3 DNA follows: TGTGCCAGCACTATTGGGAGGGAACGGTACTTC. This gives the protein CASTIGRERYF.

The V gene is TRBV27, the J gene TRBJ2-3; TRBD1 agrees at 8 bases. J was trimmed by 2 bases and V by 2 bases; bases with no gene match: 3. CDR3 length: 15 residues. From germline, CDR1 is MNHEY and CDR2 SMNVEV (reference sequence). DNA of the CDR3: TGTGCCAGCAGTTTACAGGGGGCTGCCACAGATACGCAGTATTTT. This gives the protein CASSLQGAATDTQYF.

V is TRBV9 and J is TRBJ1-1; D might be TRBD1 (6 bases). The V and J ends lost 0 bases and 8 bases respectively, with 14 bases between them. The CDR3 loop spans 14 amino acids. The germline V gene encodes CDR1 SGDLS and CDR2 YYNGEE. CDR3 sequence reads: CASSVGNRVGEAFF. CDR3 nucleotide sequence: TGTGCCAGCAGCGTAGGGAACAGGGTAGGCGAAGCTTTCTTT.

This chain's CDR3 is CASSLWDRGKLFF. DNA for the CDR3: TGTGCCAGCAGTTTGTGGGACAGGGGAAAACTGTTTTTT. The V and J genes are TRBV27 and TRBJ1-4, with 10 bases that match TRBD1. The junction had 2 bases not matched to a gene; V was cut back by 3 bases and J by 10 bases. This CDR3 spans 13 amino acids. Looked up from germline, CDR1 is MNHEY and CDR2 is SMNVEV (reference sequence).

This chain uses TRBV18 with TRBJ2-7, with D possibly being TRBD1 (5 bases). The germline V and J ends were trimmed by 6 bases and 0 bases, with 12 bases remaining between them. CDR1 is KGHSH and CDR2 is LQKENI in the germline V gene. The CDR3 is 14 residues long. The DNA for the CDR3 is TGTGCCAGCTCTCTCCCGACAGTCTCCTACGAGCAGTACTTC. Encoded protein: CASSLPTVSYEQYF.

The chain employs TRBV9 and TRBJ2-7; possible D gene TRBD2, 5 bases. Deletions cut 3 bases from V and 0 bases from J, with 10 bases between. The length of the CDR3 is 14 residues. CDR1 is SGDLS and CDR2 is YYNGEE in the germline V gene. The DNA for the CDR3 is TGTGCCAGCAGCGAATCTAGCTCCTCCTACGAGCAGTACTTC. It translates to CASSESSSSYEQYF.

The V and J genes are TRBV5-1 and TRBJ2-7; D may correspond to TRBD1 or TRBD2 (5 bases each). The CDR3 totals 13 residues. CDR1 SGHRS and CDR2 YFSETQ come from the germline V gene. Trimming removed 5 bases from V and 3 bases from J, with 12 bases in between. As DNA, the CDR3 is TGCGCCAGCAGTGAGGGACCCTACTACGAGCAGTACTTC. This encodes CASSEGPYYEQYF.

The rearrangement links TRBV5-5 to TRBJ2-7; D gene uncertain. The CDR3 spans 16 residues. V gave up 1 base and J gave up 3 bases, with 17 bases separating them. Germline V lookup: CDR1 SGHKS, CDR2 YYEKEE (reference sequence). The CDR3 DNA follows: TGTGCCAGCAGCTTGAGAGTGTCGGGCGGAAACTACGAGCAGTACTTC. It translates to CASSLRVSGGNYEQYF.